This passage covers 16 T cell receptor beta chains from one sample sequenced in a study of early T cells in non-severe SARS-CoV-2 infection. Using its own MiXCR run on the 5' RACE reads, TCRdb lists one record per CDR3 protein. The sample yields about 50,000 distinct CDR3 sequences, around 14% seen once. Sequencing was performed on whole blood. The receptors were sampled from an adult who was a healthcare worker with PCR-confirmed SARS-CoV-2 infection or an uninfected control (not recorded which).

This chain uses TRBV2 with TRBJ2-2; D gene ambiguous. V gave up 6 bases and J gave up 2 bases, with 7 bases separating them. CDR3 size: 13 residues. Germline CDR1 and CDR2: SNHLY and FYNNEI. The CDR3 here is CASSPPNTGELFF. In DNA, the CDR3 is TGTGCCAGCAGCCCGCCTAACACCGGGGAGCTGTTTTTT.

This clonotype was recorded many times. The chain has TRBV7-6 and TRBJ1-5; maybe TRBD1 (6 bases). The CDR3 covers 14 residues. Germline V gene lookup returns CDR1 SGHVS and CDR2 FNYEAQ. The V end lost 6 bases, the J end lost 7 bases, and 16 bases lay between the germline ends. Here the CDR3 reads CASSRNREGQPQHF. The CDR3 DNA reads TGTGCCAGCAGTCGTAACAGGGAGGGCCAGCCCCAGCATTTT.

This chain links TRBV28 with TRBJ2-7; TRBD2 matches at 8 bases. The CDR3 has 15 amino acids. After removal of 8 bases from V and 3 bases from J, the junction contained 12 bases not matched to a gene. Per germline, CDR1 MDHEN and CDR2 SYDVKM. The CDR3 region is CASSLPGGRIYEQYF. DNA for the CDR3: TGTGCCAGCTCTCTACCTGGCGGGAGGATCTACGAGCAGTACTTC.

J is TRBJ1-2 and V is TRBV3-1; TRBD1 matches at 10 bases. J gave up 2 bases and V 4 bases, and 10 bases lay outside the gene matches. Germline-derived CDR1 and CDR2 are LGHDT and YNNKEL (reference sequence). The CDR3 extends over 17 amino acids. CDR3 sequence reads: CASSPRDRGLANYGYTF. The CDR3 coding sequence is TGTGCCAGCAGCCCAAGAGACAGGGGGCTTGCAAACTATGGCTACACCTTC.

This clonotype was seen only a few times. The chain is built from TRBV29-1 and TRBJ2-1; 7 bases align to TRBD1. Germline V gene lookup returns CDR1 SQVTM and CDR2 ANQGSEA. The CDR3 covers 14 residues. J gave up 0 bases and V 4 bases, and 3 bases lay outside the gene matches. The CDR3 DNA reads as TGCAGCGTTGTAGGGGGCGGCTCCTACAATGAGCAGTTCTTC. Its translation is CSVVGGGSYNEQFF.

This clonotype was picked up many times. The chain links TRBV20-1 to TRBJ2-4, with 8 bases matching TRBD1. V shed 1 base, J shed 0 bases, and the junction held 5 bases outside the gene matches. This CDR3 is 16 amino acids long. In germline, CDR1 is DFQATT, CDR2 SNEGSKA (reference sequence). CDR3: CSARVAGGIAKNIQYF. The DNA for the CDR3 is TGCAGTGCTAGAGTAGCAGGGGGCATAGCCAAAAACATTCAGTACTTC.

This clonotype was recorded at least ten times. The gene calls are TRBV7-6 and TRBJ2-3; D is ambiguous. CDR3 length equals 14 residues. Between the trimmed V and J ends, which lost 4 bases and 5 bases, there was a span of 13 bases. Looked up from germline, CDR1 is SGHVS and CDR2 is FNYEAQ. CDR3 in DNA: TGTGCCAGCAGCTCAGATACGTTCGGAGATACGCAGTATTTT. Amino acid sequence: CASSSDTFGDTQYF.

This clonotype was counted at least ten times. CDR3 bases: TGTGCCATCAGACCGGGACAGGGGACACCCCTCCACTTT. This translates into CAIRPGQGTPLHF. The chain joins TRBV10-3 to TRBJ1-6; 10 nucleotides agree with TRBD1. Germline V gene data show CDR1 as ENHRY and CDR2 as SYGVKD. CDR3 length equals 13 residues. With V trimmed by 6 bases and J by 11 bases, 4 bases remained unmatched.

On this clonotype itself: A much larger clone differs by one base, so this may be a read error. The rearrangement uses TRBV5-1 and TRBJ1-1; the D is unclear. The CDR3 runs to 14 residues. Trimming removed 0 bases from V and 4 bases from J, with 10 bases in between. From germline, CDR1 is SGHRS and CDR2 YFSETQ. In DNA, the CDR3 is TGCGCCAGCAGCTTGGTCGGATTTAGCACTGAAGCTTTCTTT. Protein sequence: CASSLVGFSTEAFF.

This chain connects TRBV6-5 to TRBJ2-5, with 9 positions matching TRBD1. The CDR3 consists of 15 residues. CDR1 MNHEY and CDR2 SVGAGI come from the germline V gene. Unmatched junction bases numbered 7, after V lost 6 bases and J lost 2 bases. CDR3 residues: CASSSGQGDQETQYF. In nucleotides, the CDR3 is TGTGCCAGCAGCTCGGGACAGGGAGATCAAGAGACCCAGTACTTC.

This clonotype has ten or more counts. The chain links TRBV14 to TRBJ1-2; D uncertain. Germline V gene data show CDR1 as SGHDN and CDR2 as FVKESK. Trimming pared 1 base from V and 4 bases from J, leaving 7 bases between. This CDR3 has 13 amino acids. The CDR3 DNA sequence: TGTGCCAGCAGCCAAGGAGGCGTCTATGGCTACACCTTC. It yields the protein CASSQGGVYGYTF.

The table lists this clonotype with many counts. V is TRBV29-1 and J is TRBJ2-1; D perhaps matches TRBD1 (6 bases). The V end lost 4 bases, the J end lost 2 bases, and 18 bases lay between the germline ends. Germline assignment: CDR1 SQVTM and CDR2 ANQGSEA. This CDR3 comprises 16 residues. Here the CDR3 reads CSVVWSMRGTYNEQFF. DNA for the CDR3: TGCAGCGTTGTTTGGAGTATGAGGGGGACCTACAATGAGCAGTTCTTC.

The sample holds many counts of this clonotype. The CDR3 DNA reads as TGCAGCGTCCTCAGTGAGCAAGACTATGGCTACACCTTC. Its translation: CSVLSEQDYGYTF. This chain links TRBV29-1 with TRBJ1-2, with D hard to call. V gave up 6 bases and J gave up 3 bases, with 14 bases separating them. The CDR3 loop spans 13 amino acids. Germline loops: CDR1 SQVTM, CDR2 ANQGSEA. Full variable domain (outside the CDR3, taken from reference TRBV29-1 and TRBJ1-2): SAVISQKPSRDICQRGTSLTIQCQVDSQVTMMFWYRQQPGQSLTLIATANQGSEATYESGFVIDKFPISRPNLTFSTLTVSNMSPEDSSIYLCSVLSEQDYGYTFGSGTRLTVV.

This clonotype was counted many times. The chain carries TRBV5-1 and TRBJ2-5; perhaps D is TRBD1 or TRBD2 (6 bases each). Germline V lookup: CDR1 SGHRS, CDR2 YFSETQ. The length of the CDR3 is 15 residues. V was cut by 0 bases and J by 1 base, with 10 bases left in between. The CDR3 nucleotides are TGCGCCAGCAGCTTGGCGGGGGCCCCCCAAGAGACCCAGTACTTC. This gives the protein CASSLAGAPQETQYF.

The CDR3 DNA is TGTGCCAGCAGCTTAGGGTTACGGGCCCAGGGGCTAGAGACCCAGTACTTC. Its protein product is CASSLGLRAQGLETQYF. The V call is TRBV7-2, the J call TRBJ2-5; maybe TRBD1 (6 bases). Germline CDR1 and CDR2: SGHTA and FQGNSA. Trimming shortened V by 1 base and J by 4 bases, and 19 bases separated the two germline ends. The CDR3 is made up of 17 amino acids.

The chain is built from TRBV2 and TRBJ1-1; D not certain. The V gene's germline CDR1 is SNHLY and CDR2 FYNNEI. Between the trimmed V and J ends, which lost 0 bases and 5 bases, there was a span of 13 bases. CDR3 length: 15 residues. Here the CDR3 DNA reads TGTGCCAGCAGTGAAGCGGCGGGGATGTGGACTGAAGCTTTCTTT. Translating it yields CASSEAAGMWTEAFF.